Each of the 11 T cell receptor beta chains below was sequenced from the same sample in a study of radiotherapy plus CTLA-4 blockade in lung cancer (dated by TCRdb to between 2018 and 2020). Library method: the immunoSEQ multiplex PCR assay. This is the immuneACCESS table as TCRdb keeps it, with only in-frame sequences that have V and J called. A part of the clones is gone; compared with another copy, unresolved V genes explain less than half, and the rest is unexplained. The sample records around 82,000 clones, approximately 80% of which are singletons. The ten largest clones represent about 0.79% of the sample. The material was peripheral blood, obtained from a patient treated with radiotherapy plus ipilimumab. The receptors here all came from a human donor with non-small cell lung cancer who had stable disease on radiotherapy plus ipilimumab.

The rearrangement joins TRBV6-6 to TRBJ2-7; D is unresolved. Trimming removed 0 bases at V and 4 bases at J, with 10 bases between. Germline CDR1 and CDR2: MNHNY and SVGAGI (reference sequence). This CDR3 is 14 amino acids long. CDR3: CASSYSDSNYEQYF. The CDR3 DNA reads as TGTGCCAGCAGTTACTCGGATAGCAATTACGAGCAGTACTTC.

The rearrangement joins TRBV27 to TRBJ2-7; TRBD1 matches at 7 bases. Germline V gene data show CDR1 as MNHEY and CDR2 as SMNVEV (reference sequence). After removal of 4 bases from V and 0 bases from J, the junction contained 9 bases not matched to a gene. The CDR3 is made up of 16 amino acids. CDR3 protein: CASSSWTGTSSYEQYF. The CDR3 nucleotides are TGTGCCAGCAGTTCCTGGACAGGTACTAGCTCCTACGAGCAGTACTTC.

This clone was recorded once. The chain has TRBV28 and TRBJ1-5; 10 bases line up with TRBD1. Germline trimming cut 7 bases from V and 2 bases from J; bases unmatched to any gene: 8. The CDR3 has 16 residues. CDR1 and CDR2 from the germline V gene are MDHEN and SYDVKM. The CDR3: CASNPRDRGRNQPQHF. The CDR3 region has the DNA TGTGCCAGCAACCCCCGGGACAGGGGTCGCAATCAGCCCCAGCATTTT.

The chain is built from TRBV5-1 and TRBJ2-7; the D gene is possibly TRBD1 (6 bases). In germline, CDR1 is SGHRS, CDR2 YFSETQ. V lost 0 bases, J lost 4 bases, and 11 bases lay in between. This CDR3 region has 14 residues. The CDR3 loop reads CASSLVKGVYEQYF. Here the CDR3 DNA reads TGCGCCAGCAGCTTGGTGAAGGGGGTTTACGAGCAGTACTTC.

The V call is TRBV30, the J call TRBJ2-7; TRBD1 agrees at 9 bases. CDR1 and CDR2 from the germline V gene are GTSNPN and SVGIG (reference sequence). The J segment lost 6 bases and the V segment lost 6 bases, leaving 12 bases of the junction unmatched. The CDR3 runs 14 residues. CDR3 amino acids: CACQVGQGASEQYF. The CDR3 DNA follows: TGTGCCTGCCAAGTGGGACAGGGCGCCTCCGAGCAGTACTTC.

The chain carries TRBV7-9 and TRBJ2-1; 8 nucleotides line up with TRBD1. Germline CDR1 reads SEHNR; CDR2 reads FQNEAQ (reference sequence). The junction had 7 bases not matched to a gene; V was cut back by 5 bases and J by 4 bases. The CDR3 totals 15 residues. The CDR3 coding sequence is TGTGCCAGCAGCCCCGGGACAGGATTATACAATGAGCAGTTCTTC. Amino acid sequence: CASSPGTGLYNEQFF.

This clone showed up just a few times. The CDR3 sequence is CASSDRDNSPLHF. The CDR3 coding sequence is TGTGCCAGCAGTGACAGGGATAATTCACCCCTCCACTTT. This chain joins TRBV6-1 and TRBJ1-6; maybe TRBD1 (5 bases). The V and J ends lost 3 bases and 5 bases respectively, with 5 bases between them. The CDR3 is 13 amino acids. The germline V gene has CDR1 MNHNS and CDR2 SASEGT.

The V gene is TRBV5-1, the J gene TRBJ2-7; D remains ambiguous. Germline values: CDR1 SGHRS, CDR2 YFSETQ. This CDR3 is built from 13 residues. Trimming removed 0 bases at V and 2 bases at J, with 6 bases between. The CDR3: CASSLDFTYEQYF. The DNA of the CDR3 is TGCGCCAGCAGCTTGGACTTTACCTACGAGCAGTACTTC.

This clone was seen just once. V gene TRBV7-3 combines with J gene TRBJ2-1, with 11 positions matching TRBD2. V lost 5 bases to trimming and J lost 3 bases; unmatched junction nucleotides: 3. Germline values: CDR1 SGHTA, CDR2 FQGTGA. CDR3 length equals 15 residues. DNA for the CDR3: TGTGCCAGCAGCCAGACTAGCGGGGTCTACAATGAGCAGTTCTTC. It translates to CASSQTSGVYNEQFF.

The chain uses TRBV19 and TRBJ1-1; the D gene is possibly TRBD1 (6 bases). This CDR3 contains 12 residues. Trimming took 8 bases from V and 4 from J, leaving 11 bases between them. The germline CDR1 and CDR2 sequences are LNHDA and SQIVND (reference sequence). The CDR3 nucleotides are TGTGCCAGTCGGCAGGGGATCACTGAAGCTTTCTTT. Amino acid sequence: CASRQGITEAFF.

This chain uses TRBV7-2 with TRBJ1-2, with D maybe TRBD1 (6 bases). Germline CDR1 and CDR2: SGHTA and FQGNSA. V lost 5 bases, J lost 2 bases, and 9 bases lay in between. There are 13 residues in the CDR3. The chain's CDR3 is CASSSGTNYGYTF. DNA of the CDR3: TGTGCCAGCAGCAGCGGGACAAACTATGGCTACACCTTC. The variable domain in full, completed from reference TRBV7-2 and TRBJ1-2, reads GAGVSQSPSNKVTEKGKDVELRCDPISGHTALYWYRQSLGQGLEFLIYFQGNSAPDKSGLPSDRFSAERTGGSVSTLTIQRTQQEDSAVYLCASSSGTNYGYTFGSGTRLTVV.